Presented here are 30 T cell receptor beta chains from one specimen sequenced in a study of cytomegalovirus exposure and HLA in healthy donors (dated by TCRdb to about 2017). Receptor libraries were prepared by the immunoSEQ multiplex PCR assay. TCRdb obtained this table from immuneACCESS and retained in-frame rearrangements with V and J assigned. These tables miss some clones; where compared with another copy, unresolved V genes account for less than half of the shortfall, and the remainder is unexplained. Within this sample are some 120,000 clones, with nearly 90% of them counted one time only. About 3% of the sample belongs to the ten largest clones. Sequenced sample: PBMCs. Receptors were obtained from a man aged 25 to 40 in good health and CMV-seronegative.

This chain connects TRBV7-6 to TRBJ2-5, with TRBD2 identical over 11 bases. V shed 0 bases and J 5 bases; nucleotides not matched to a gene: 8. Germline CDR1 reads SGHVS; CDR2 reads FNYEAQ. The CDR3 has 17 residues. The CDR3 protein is CASSLALAGGPGETQYF. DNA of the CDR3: TGTGCCAGCAGCTTAGCATTAGCGGGGGGGCCCGGGGAGACCCAGTACTTC.

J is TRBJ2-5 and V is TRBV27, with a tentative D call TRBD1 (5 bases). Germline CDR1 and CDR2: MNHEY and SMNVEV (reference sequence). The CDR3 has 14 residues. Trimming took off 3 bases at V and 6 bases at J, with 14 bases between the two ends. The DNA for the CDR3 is TGTGCCAGCAGTTTTCAGGGCCAGGCAAAGACCCAGTACTTC. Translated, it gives CASSFQGQAKTQYF.

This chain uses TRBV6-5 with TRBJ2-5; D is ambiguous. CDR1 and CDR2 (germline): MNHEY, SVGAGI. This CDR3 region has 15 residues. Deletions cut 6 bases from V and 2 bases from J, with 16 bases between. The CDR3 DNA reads TGTGCCAGCAGCCCCCCTGGGCCCTTTCAAGAGACCCAGTACTTC. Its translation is CASSPPGPFQETQYF.

The CDR3 DNA reads as TGTGCCAGCAGCTGGGGACTAGCAGAGACCGGGGAGCTGTTTTTT. It encodes CASSWGLAETGELFF. The V call is TRBV11-3, the J call TRBJ2-2; 9 nucleotides match TRBD2. This CDR3 region has 15 residues. The trim removed 4 bases at V and 5 bases at J, leaving 5 bases unmatched. The germline V gene encodes CDR1 SGHNT and CDR2 YENEEA.

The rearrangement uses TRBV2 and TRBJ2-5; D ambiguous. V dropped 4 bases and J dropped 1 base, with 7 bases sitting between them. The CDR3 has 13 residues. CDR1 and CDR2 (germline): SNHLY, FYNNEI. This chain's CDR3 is CASSGAGQETQYF. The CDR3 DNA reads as TGTGCCAGCAGTGGTGCAGGCCAAGAGACCCAGTACTTC.

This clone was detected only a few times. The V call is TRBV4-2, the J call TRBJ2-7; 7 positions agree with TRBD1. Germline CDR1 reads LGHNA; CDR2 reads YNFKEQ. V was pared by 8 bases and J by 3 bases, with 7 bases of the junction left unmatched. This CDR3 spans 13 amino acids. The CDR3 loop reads CASAGQDGYEQYF. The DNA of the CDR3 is TGTGCCAGCGCAGGACAGGACGGCTACGAGCAGTACTTC.

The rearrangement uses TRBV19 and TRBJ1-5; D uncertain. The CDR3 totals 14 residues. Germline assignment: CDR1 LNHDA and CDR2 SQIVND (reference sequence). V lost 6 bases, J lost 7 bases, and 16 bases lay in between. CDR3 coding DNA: TGTGCCAGTAGACGCGGACGGGAGGGACAGCCCCAGCATTTT. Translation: CASRRGREGQPQHF.

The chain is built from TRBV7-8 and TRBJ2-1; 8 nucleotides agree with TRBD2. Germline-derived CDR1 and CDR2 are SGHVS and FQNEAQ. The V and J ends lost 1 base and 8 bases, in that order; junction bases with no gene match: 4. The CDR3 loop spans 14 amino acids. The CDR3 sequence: CASSLVGGGDEQFF. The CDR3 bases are TGTGCCAGCAGCTTAGTCGGGGGGGGCGATGAGCAGTTCTTC.

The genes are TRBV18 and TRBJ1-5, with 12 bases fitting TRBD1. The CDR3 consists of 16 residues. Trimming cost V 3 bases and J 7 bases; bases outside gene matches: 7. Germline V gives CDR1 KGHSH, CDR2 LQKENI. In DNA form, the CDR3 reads TGTGCCAGCTCACCGGCCGGGACAGGGGGCGGGCAGCCCCAGCATTTT. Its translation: CASSPAGTGGGQPQHF.

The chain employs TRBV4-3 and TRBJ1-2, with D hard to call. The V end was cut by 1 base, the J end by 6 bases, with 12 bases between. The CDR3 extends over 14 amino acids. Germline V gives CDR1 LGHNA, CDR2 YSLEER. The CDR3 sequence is CASSQVLWANGYTF. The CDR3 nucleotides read TGCGCCAGCAGCCAAGTCCTGTGGGCAAATGGCTACACCTTC.

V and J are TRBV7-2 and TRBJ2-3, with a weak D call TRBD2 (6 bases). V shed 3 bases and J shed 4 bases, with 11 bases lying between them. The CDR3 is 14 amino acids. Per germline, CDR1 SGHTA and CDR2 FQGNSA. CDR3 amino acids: CASSFDPGADTQYF. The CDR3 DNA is TGTGCCAGCAGCTTTGACCCGGGGGCAGATACGCAGTATTTT.

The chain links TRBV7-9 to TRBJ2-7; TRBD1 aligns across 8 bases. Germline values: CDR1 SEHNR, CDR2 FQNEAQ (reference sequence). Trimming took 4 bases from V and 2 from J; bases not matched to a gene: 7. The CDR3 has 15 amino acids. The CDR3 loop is CASSSNRDRTYEQYF. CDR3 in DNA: TGTGCCAGCAGCTCTAACCGGGACAGGACCTACGAGCAGTACTTC.

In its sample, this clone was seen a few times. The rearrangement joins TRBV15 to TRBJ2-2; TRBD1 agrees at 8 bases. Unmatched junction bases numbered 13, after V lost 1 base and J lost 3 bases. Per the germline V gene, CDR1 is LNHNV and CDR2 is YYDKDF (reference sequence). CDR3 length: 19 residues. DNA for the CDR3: TGTGCCACCAGCAGAGGTATCCTTTTACAGGGGGATGACACCGGGGAGCTGTTTTTT. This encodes CATSRGILLQGDDTGELFF.

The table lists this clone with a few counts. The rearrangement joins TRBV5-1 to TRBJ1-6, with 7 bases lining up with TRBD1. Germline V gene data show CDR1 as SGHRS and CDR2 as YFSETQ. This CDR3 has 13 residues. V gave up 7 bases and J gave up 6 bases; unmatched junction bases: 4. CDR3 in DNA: TGCGCCAGCCGTGGGACAGTTAATTCACCCCTCCACTTT. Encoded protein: CASRGTVNSPLHF.

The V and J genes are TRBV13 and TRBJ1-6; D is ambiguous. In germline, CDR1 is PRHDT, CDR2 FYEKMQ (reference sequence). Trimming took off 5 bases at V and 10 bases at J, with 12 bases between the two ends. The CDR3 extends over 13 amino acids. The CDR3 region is CASSQARESPLHF. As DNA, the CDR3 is TGTGCCAGCAGCCAAGCACGGGAATCACCCCTCCACTTT.

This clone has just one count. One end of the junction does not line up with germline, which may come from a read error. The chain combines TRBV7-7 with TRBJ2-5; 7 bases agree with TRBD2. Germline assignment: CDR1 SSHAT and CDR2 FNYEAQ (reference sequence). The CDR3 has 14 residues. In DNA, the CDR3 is TGTGCTAGCAGCTTGGGGAGGGAGGGGGAGACCCAGTACTTC. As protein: CASSLGREGETQYF.

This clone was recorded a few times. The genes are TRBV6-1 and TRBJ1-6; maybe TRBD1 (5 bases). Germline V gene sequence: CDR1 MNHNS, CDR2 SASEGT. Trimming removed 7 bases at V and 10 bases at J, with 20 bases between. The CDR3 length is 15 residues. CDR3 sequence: CASTVSGPSGSPLHF. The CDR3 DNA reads TGTGCCAGCACCGTCTCCGGGCCTTCAGGGTCACCCCTCCACTTT.

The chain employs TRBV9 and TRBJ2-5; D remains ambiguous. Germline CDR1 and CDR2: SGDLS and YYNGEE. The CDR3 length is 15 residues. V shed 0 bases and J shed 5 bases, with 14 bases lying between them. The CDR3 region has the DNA TGTGCCAGCAGCGTAGGTAGGCTAGTGGTGGAGACCCAGTACTTC. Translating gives CASSVGRLVVETQYF.

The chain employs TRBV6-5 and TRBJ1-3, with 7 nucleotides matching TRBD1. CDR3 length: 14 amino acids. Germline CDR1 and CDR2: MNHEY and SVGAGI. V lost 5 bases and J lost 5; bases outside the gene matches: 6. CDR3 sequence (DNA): TGTGCCAGCAGTCGGACAGGAGGGAGAAACACCATATATTTT. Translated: CASSRTGGRNTIYF.

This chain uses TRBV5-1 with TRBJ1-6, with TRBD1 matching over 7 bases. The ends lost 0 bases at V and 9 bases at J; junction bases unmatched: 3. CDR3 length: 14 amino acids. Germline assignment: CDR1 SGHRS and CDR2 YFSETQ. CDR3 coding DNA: TGCGCCAGCAGCTTGGGACAGGGAAGTTCACCCCTCCACTTT. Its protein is CASSLGQGSSPLHF.

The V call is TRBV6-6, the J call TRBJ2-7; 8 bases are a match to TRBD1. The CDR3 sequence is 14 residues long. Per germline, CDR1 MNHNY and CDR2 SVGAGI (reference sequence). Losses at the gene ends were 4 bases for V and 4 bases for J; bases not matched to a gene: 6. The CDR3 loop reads CASSWTGRTYEQYF. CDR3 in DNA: TGTGCCAGCAGTTGGACAGGGAGAACTTACGAGCAGTACTTC.

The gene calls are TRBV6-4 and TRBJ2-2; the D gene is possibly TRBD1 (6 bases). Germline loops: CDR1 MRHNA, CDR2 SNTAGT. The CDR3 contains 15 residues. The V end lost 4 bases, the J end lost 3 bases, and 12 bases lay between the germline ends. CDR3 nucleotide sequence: TGTGCCAGCAGTGTAGGGGGAGCGGACACCGGGGAGCTGTTTTTT. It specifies CASSVGGADTGELFF.

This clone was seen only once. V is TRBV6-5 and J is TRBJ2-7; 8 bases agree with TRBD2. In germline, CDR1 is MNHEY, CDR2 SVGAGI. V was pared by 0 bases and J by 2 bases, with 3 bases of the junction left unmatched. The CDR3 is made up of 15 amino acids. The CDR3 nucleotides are TGTGCCAGCAGTTACTCGACCGGGGGGGCCTACGAGCAGTACTTC. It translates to CASSYSTGGAYEQYF.

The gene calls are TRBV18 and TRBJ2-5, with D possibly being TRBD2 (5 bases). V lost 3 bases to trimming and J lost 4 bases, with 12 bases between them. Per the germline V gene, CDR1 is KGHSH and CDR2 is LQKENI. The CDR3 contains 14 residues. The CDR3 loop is CASSPQARAETQYF. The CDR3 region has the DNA TGTGCCAGCTCACCCCAAGCGAGGGCAGAGACCCAGTACTTC.

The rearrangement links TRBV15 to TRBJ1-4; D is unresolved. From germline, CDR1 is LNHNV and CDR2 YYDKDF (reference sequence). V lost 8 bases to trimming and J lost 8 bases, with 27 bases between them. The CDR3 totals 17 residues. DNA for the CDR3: TGTGCCACCGTCGCCGGGAGACTAATGTTCGGGAGGGAAAAACTGTTTTTT. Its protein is CATVAGRLMFGREKLFF.

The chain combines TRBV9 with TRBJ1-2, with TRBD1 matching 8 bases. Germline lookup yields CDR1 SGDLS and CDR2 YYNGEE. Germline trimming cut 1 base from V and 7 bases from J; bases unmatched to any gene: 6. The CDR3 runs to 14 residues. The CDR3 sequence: CASSVSTGDSGYTF. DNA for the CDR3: TGTGCCAGCAGCGTATCGACAGGGGATTCTGGCTACACCTTC.

Here the CDR3 reads CASRPGSSSYNEQFF. CDR3 in DNA: TGTGCCAGCAGGCCAGGGTCTAGCTCCTACAATGAGCAGTTCTTC. The V gene is TRBV7-6, the J gene TRBJ2-1; a weak D match, TRBD1 (5 bases). The CDR3 has 15 amino acids. Germline assignment: CDR1 SGHVS and CDR2 FNYEAQ. V was trimmed by 6 bases and J by 0 bases, leaving 12 bases between them. The full variable domain, in which reference TRBV7-6 and TRBJ2-1 provide the parts outside the CDR3, is GAGVSQSPRYKVTKRGQDVALRCDPISGHVSLYWYRQALGQGPEFLTYFNYEAQQDKSGLPNDRFSAERPEGSISTLTIQRTEQRDSAMYRCASRPGSSSYNEQFFGPGTRLTVL.

CDR3 in amino acids: CASSLELGREGYGYTF. CDR3 DNA: TGTGCCAGCAGCTTAGAATTGGGCAGGGAGGGCTATGGCTACACCTTC. The chain employs TRBV7-9 and TRBJ1-2; tentative D call: TRBD1 (5 bases). V was trimmed by 1 base and J by 4 bases, leaving 16 bases between them. This CDR3 has 16 amino acids. Germline V gene data show CDR1 as SEHNR and CDR2 as FQNEAQ (reference sequence).

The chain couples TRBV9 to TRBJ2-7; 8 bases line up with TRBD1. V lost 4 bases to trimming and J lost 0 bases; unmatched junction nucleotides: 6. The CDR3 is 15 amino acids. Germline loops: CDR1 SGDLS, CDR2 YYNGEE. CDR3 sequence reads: CASSSGQGSSYEQYF. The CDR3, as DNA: TGTGCCAGCAGCAGCGGACAGGGTAGCTCCTACGAGCAGTACTTC.

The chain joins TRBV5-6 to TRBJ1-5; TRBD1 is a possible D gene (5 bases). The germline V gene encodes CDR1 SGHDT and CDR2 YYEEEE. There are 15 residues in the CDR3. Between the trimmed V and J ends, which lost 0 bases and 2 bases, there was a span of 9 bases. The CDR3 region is CASSLGPGGNQPQHF. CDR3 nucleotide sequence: TGTGCCAGCAGCTTGGGGCCGGGGGGCAATCAGCCCCAGCATTTT.